The present entry profiles one TCR beta chain with its context. The source of the sample is a study of blood T cell repertoires in COVID-19. On the study more broadly: Samples representing acute and convalescent COVID-19 were sourced from the United States, Italy and Spain. T cells, B-cell-depleted T cells, or PBMCs supplied cDNA or gDNA.

J gave up 0 bases and V 3 bases, and 6 bases lay outside the gene matches. Per germline, CDR1 SEHNR and CDR2 FQNEAQ (reference sequence). The CDR3 extends over 17 amino acids. As processed by the authors: Amplification with reference gene primers provided the estimates of nucleated cell counts. Clones were read by immunoSEQ multiplex PCR, and TCRdb kept only the in-frame ones, dropping some. V, J and clone size derive from that table, while D and trimming were established from the DNA sequence. The sample records 70,000 to 95,000 clones, roughly 88% being singletons. The V and J genes are TRBV7-9 and TRBJ1-2; 11 bases align to TRBD1. This sequence was found in a woman between 70 and 85 years old with acute or convalescent COVID-19. The source material was peripheral blood. Written as DNA, the CDR3 is TGTGCCAGCAGCTTTGTGGACAGGGGGCCCACTAACTATGGCTACACCTTC. The encoded protein is CASSFVDRGPTNYGYTF.